This entry lists 14 T cell receptor beta chains sequenced from one sample in a study of blood T cell repertoires in COVID-19. Sequencing was performed with immunoSEQ multiplex PCR; in TCRdb, only in-frame clones are kept and a portion is missing. The sample lists 350,000 to 450,000 clones, about nine tenths seen once, with about 1.7% in the top ten. Sequenced sample: PBMCs or T cells enriched from blood (not recorded which). These receptors were taken from a woman in her 30s who had recovered from COVID-19.

V usage is TRBV15 and J usage is TRBJ1-2; no clear D gene. The CDR3 spans 14 residues. The V end lost 2 bases, the J end lost 0 bases, and 7 bases lay between the germline ends. Germline CDR1 is LNHNV and CDR2 is YYDKDF (reference sequence). This CDR3 is CATSRLDTNYGYTF. The CDR3 DNA reads TGTGCCACCAGCAGACTAGATACTAACTATGGCTACACCTTC.

Notes on this clone: Other DNA sequences within the sample encode an identical CDR3. J is TRBJ1-1 and V is TRBV19, with D unclear. Germline V CDR1 and CDR2: LNHDA, SQIVND (reference sequence). Trimming removed 5 bases from V and 2 bases from J, with 9 bases in between. This CDR3 comprises 13 residues. The DNA of the CDR3 is TGTGCCAGTAGTCTCCGGGGTAACACTGAAGCTTTCTTT. Amino acid sequence: CASSLRGNTEAFF.

The V call is TRBV18, the J call TRBJ2-1; the match to TRBD2 covers 7 bases. J gave up 8 bases and V 4 bases, and 2 bases lay outside the gene matches. The V gene's germline CDR1 is KGHSH and CDR2 LQKENI. The CDR3 consists of 12 residues. The CDR3 DNA sequence: TGTGCCAGCTCACGCGCGGGAGATGAGCAGTTCTTC. This codes for CASSRAGDEQFF.

The genes are TRBV18 and TRBJ1-1; no clear D. The CDR3 contains 15 residues. Between the trimmed V and J ends, which lost 3 bases and 4 bases, there was a span of 15 bases. The germline V gene encodes CDR1 KGHSH and CDR2 LQKENI. The CDR3 is CASSPGRAEGTEAFF. As DNA, the CDR3 is TGTGCCAGCTCACCGGGAAGGGCAGAGGGCACTGAAGCTTTCTTT.

This sequence joins TRBV5-5 and TRBJ2-7; D not resolved. The V end was cut by 1 base, the J end by 6 bases, with 8 bases between. Germline values: CDR1 SGHKS, CDR2 YYEKEE (reference sequence). The CDR3 extends over 12 amino acids. The CDR3 sequence is CASSLSHSEQYF. CDR3 bases: TGTGCCAGCAGCTTGTCACATTCCGAGCAGTACTTC.

This sequence joins TRBV19 and TRBJ2-7, with a tentative D call TRBD2 (7 bases). V lost 5 bases, J lost 1 base, and 18 bases lay in between. From germline, CDR1 is LNHDA and CDR2 SQIVND (reference sequence). CDR3 length: 16 residues. The CDR3 bases are TGTGCCAGTAGTCTCGCCGGACAGCGGGGATCCTACGAGCAGTACTTC. It is translated as CASSLAGQRGSYEQYF.

The CDR3 DNA reads TGTGCTTCCAAAGGGACAGGGATGTACGAGCAGTACTTC. The encoded protein is CASKGTGMYEQYF. The J gene is TRBJ2-7, the V gene TRBV12-5; 9 bases are shared with TRBD1. This CDR3 comprises 13 residues. The junction had 9 bases not matched to a gene; V was cut back by 11 bases and J by 4 bases. Germline V CDR1 and CDR2: LGHNT, FRNRAP.

The chain links TRBV9 to TRBJ1-1; D not certain. The CDR3 runs 13 residues. The V end was cut by 4 bases, the J end by 5 bases, with 12 bases between. Germline loops: CDR1 SGDLS, CDR2 YYNGEE. The CDR3: CASSLGGETEAFF. The DNA for the CDR3 is TGTGCCAGCAGCCTGGGCGGGGAAACTGAAGCTTTCTTT.

The chain has TRBV3-1 (or the pseudogene TRBV3-2) and TRBJ1-1; 7 bases map to TRBD1. V dropped 5 bases and J dropped 1; count of bases not matched to a gene: 10. The CDR3 is 16 amino acids. Germline V gives CDR1 LGHDT, CDR2 YNNKEL (reference sequence). The CDR3 DNA follows: TGTGCCAGCAGCTCAGGGGACAGTGCTTCGAACACTGAAGCTTTCTTT. Translating gives CASSSGDSASNTEAFF.

The V and J genes are TRBV5-1 and TRBJ1-5; D ambiguous. V gave up 0 bases and J gave up 6 bases, with 10 bases separating them. The CDR3 runs to 14 residues. Germline V gene lookup returns CDR1 SGHRS and CDR2 YFSETQ. CDR3 sequence: CASSLDGNGQPQHF. In DNA, the CDR3 is TGCGCCAGCAGCTTGGATGGTAACGGTCAGCCCCAGCATTTT.

The CDR3 sequence: CASSRDRVAGELFF. CDR3 nucleotide sequence: TGTGCCAGCTCTCGGGACAGGGTGGCCGGGGAGCTGTTTTTT. The rearrangement links TRBV2 to TRBJ2-2; 9 bases align to TRBD1. The germline gives CDR1 SNHLY, CDR2 FYNNEI. The CDR3 covers 14 residues. Trimming removed 8 bases from V and 6 bases from J; junction bases left unmatched: 7.

The chain uses TRBV5-1 and TRBJ1-3; D might be TRBD1 (6 bases). The germline V gene has CDR1 SGHRS and CDR2 YFSETQ. Trimming pared 2 bases from V and 0 bases from J, leaving 9 bases between. CDR3 size: 15 residues. The CDR3 reads CASSLQGISGNTIYF. The CDR3 nucleotides read TGCGCCAGCAGCTTACAGGGCATCTCTGGAAACACCATATATTTT.

The chain recombines TRBV9 with TRBJ2-1, with 11 bases identical to TRBD2. The CDR3 consists of 18 residues. CDR1 and CDR2 (germline): SGDLS, YYNGEE. Losses at the gene ends were 4 bases for V and 0 bases for J; bases not matched to a gene: 9. CDR3 residues: CASSSPRTSGSSYNEQFF. The CDR3 DNA sequence: TGTGCCAGCAGCTCACCCCGTACTAGCGGGAGCTCCTACAATGAGCAGTTCTTC.

The genes are TRBV7-2 and TRBJ2-7; D gene unclear. The CDR3 sequence is 11 residues long. V dropped 4 bases and J dropped 5 bases, with 6 bases sitting between them. Germline lookup yields CDR1 SGHTA and CDR2 FQGNSA. The DNA of the CDR3 is TGTGCCAGCAGCTGGGCCGACGAGCAGTACTTC. Protein: CASSWADEQYF.